Reported below is one T cell receptor beta chain. The sample comes from a study of T cells in tuberculosis. Study-level background: In South Africa, adults with active tuberculosis were compared with IGRA-negative and latently infected IGRA-positive adolescents.

The sample's time point: new active TB diagnosis, blood taken before or within 7 days of starting treatment. Data came from immunoSEQ multiplex PCR; TCRdb stores just in-frame clones and leaves some out. Seen here are 25,000 to 35,000 clones, about 92% observed once, and the top ten hold 6.8%. The CDR3 consists of 16 residues. Trimming took off 1 base at V and 0 bases at J, with 11 bases between the two ends. CDR1 is SEHNR, CDR2 FQNEAQ, per germline (reference sequence). The chain links TRBV7-9 to TRBJ2-3; the D gene is possibly TRBD2 (5 bases). The TCR originated in an adult with tuberculosis. Sequenced here: PBMCs, sampled at tuberculosis diagnosis. DNA of the CDR3: TGTGCCAGCAGCTTAGGTGCGGGTACTAGCACAGATACGCAGTATTTT. Translated, it gives CASSLGAGTSTDTQYF. The full variable domain, its missing parts supplied by reference TRBV7-9 and TRBJ2-3, is DTGVSQNPRHKITKRGQNVTFRCDPISEHNRLYWYRQTLGQGPEFLTYFQNEAQLEKSRLLSDRFSAERPKGSFSTLEIQRTEQGDSAMYLCASSLGAGTSTDTQYFGPGTRLTVL.